These 18 T cell receptor beta chains share one sample of origin, sequenced in a study of early T cells in non-severe SARS-CoV-2 infection. One entry per CDR3 protein, called by TCRdb with MiXCR from the 5' RACE reads. The sample includes roughly 70,000 distinct CDR3 sequences, roughly a sixth of them seen just once. The material sequenced was whole blood, taken at baseline. The receptors originated from an adult who was a healthcare worker with PCR-confirmed SARS-CoV-2 infection or an uninfected control (not recorded which).

In its sample, this clonotype was seen a few times. V gene TRBV25-1 combines with J gene TRBJ2-4, with D maybe TRBD1 (5 bases). Trimming cost V 2 bases and J 4 bases, with 9 bases left between them. This CDR3 has 14 amino acids. Germline CDR1 and CDR2: MGHDK and SYGVNS. CDR3 nucleotides: TGTGCCAGCAGTGAAACAAGACAGAAAAACATTCAGTACTTC. Its protein is CASSETRQKNIQYF.

This chain uses TRBV18 with TRBJ1-5, with D unresolved. This CDR3 comprises 17 residues. Per the germline V gene, CDR1 is KGHSH and CDR2 is LQKENI. Trimming cost V 0 bases and J 5 bases, with 17 bases left between them. CDR3 sequence reads: CASSPPFVNTLYQPQHF. The CDR3, as DNA: TGTGCCAGCTCACCACCGTTTGTTAACACACTTTATCAGCCCCAGCATTTT. The full variable domain, with the rest looked up from reference TRBV18 and TRBJ1-5, is NAGVMQNPRHLVRRRGQEARLRCSPMKGHSHVYWYRQLPEEGLKFMVYLQKENIIDESGMPKERFSAEFPKEGPSILRIQQVVRGDSAAYFCASSPPFVNTLYQPQHFGDGTRLSIL.

The chain joins TRBV5-1 to TRBJ2-3; D possibly corresponds to TRBD1 (6 bases). V lost 0 bases and J lost 1, with 9 bases in between. This CDR3 region has 15 residues. CDR1 is SGHRS, CDR2 YFSETQ, per germline. The CDR3 DNA sequence: TGCGCCAGCAGCTTGGAACAGGGCCGCACAGATACGCAGTATTTT. It yields the protein CASSLEQGRTDTQYF.

This clonotype was counted a few times. J is TRBJ1-5 and V is TRBV6-2 or TRBV6-3; tentative D call: TRBD1 (5 bases). The germline CDR1 and CDR2 sequences are MNHEY and SVGEGT. This CDR3 has 15 residues. V shed 5 bases and J shed 1 base, with 12 bases lying between them. CDR3 in DNA: TGTGCCAGCAGTCCGGAGGGGAGGAGCAATCAGCCCCAGCATTTT. Protein sequence: CASSPEGRSNQPQHF.

The chain links TRBV20-1 to TRBJ1-2; 7 positions match TRBD1. Germline trimming cut 2 bases from V and 1 base from J; bases unmatched to any gene: 13. Germline CDR1 is DFQATT and CDR2 is SNEGSKA (reference sequence). The CDR3 loop spans 17 amino acids. Written as DNA, the CDR3 is TGCAGTGCTAGACATCGCACAGTAACAGGGGATAACTATGGCTACACCTTC. Translating it yields CSARHRTVTGDNYGYTF.

This clonotype has just one count. The rearrangement uses TRBV6-4 and TRBJ2-1; TRBD2 matches 9 bases. J lost 4 bases, V lost 3 bases, and 7 bases had no gene match. CDR3 length: 16 residues. Germline CDR1 is MRHNA and CDR2 is SNTAGT. The CDR3 DNA reads TGTGCCAGCAGTGAGGCTAGCGGGGCAGGATACAATGAGCAGTTCTTC. Protein product: CASSEASGAGYNEQFF.

This rearrangement joins TRBV4-2 to TRBJ1-2; D unclear. The CDR3 has 14 residues. Germline V gene data show CDR1 as LGHNA and CDR2 as YNFKEQ. Trimming left V 4 bases short and J 4 bases short, with 13 bases between. CDR3 residues: CASSPGGRIYGYTF. CDR3 DNA sequence: TGTGCCAGCAGCCCCGGAGGACGGATCTATGGCTACACCTTC.

The gene calls are TRBV27 and TRBJ1-6; D gene ambiguous. This CDR3 is 12 amino acids long. V gave up 5 bases and J gave up 17 bases, with 16 bases separating them. CDR1 is MNHEY, CDR2 SMNVEV, per germline (reference sequence). DNA of the CDR3: TGTGCCAGCAGTCCCACCCGAGGGCAGGTCCACTTT. Residues: CASSPTRGQVHF.

This clonotype came up a few times. The gene calls are TRBV30 and TRBJ2-5, with TRBD2 matching 10 bases. CDR3 length equals 15 residues. Germline V CDR1 and CDR2: GTSNPN, SVGIG (reference sequence). The V segment lost 1 base and the J segment 7 bases; nucleotides outside the gene matches: 9. The CDR3 bases are TGTGCCTGGAGTGCCTTAGCGGGGGGCACCCGGACCCAGTACTTC. Translating gives CAWSALAGGTRTQYF.

The rearrangement links TRBV9 to TRBJ2-3; 10 bases are a match to TRBD2. This CDR3 has 16 residues. Germline values: CDR1 SGDLS, CDR2 YYNGEE. The junction had 12 bases not matched to a gene; V was cut back by 3 bases and J by 8 bases. CDR3: CASSAPGTSASVTQYF. The DNA of the CDR3 is TGTGCCAGCAGCGCCCCGGGGACTAGCGCTTCGGTTACGCAGTATTTT. The variable domain in full, with the rest retrieved from reference TRBV9 and TRBJ2-3, is DSGVTQTPKHLITATGQRVTLRCSPRSGDLSVYWYQQSLDQGLQFLIQYYNGEERAKGNILERFSAQQFPDLHSELNLSSLELGDSALYFCASSAPGTSASVTQYFGPGTRLTVL.

The chain has TRBV7-2 and TRBJ2-7, with a tentative D call TRBD1 (6 bases). Germline V gene sequence: CDR1 SGHTA, CDR2 FQGNSA. V was trimmed by 0 bases and J by 7 bases, leaving 19 bases between them. The length of the CDR3 is 16 residues. The CDR3 DNA follows: TGTGCCAGCAGCTTAGCAAGGGGCCGACAGGATCGTGAGCAGTACTTC. As protein: CASSLARGRQDREQYF.

The rearrangement uses TRBV18 and TRBJ2-1; D is possibly TRBD2 (6 bases). Germline CDR1 reads KGHSH; CDR2 reads LQKENI. V was shortened by 6 bases and J by 8 bases, with 11 bases between the two germline ends. The CDR3 length is 12 residues. The DNA for the CDR3 is TGTGCCAGCTCCCCCCAGCGGGATGAGCAGTTCTTC. Translating gives CASSPQRDEQFF.

There are a few counts of this clonotype. The chain employs TRBV12-3 or TRBV12-4 and TRBJ1-1; D unresolved. V lost 4 bases to trimming and J lost 0 bases, with 12 bases between them. The CDR3 loop spans 15 amino acids. The chain's CDR3 is CASSSLRVLNTEAFF. CDR3 bases: TGTGCCAGCAGTTCCCTTCGCGTCTTGAACACTGAAGCTTTCTTT.

This chain connects TRBV7-2 to TRBJ2-7; TRBD1 is a possible D gene (5 bases). CDR1 SGHTA and CDR2 FQGNSA come from the germline V gene. With 1 base removed from V and 4 bases from J, the gap between germline ends came to 17 bases. This CDR3 spans 16 amino acids. The DNA of the CDR3 is TGTGCCAGCAGCTTAGTTCACTTGACAGCCAGATACGAGCAGTACTTC. This encodes CASSLVHLTARYEQYF.

This sequence joins TRBV18 and TRBJ2-2; D gene ambiguous. V lost 3 bases to trimming and J lost 5 bases, with 4 bases between them. Germline V gene data show CDR1 as KGHSH and CDR2 as LQKENI. This CDR3 comprises 12 residues. CDR3 residues: CASSPLTGELFF. In DNA form, the CDR3 reads TGTGCCAGCTCACCGCTGACCGGGGAGCTGTTTTTT.

In its sample, this clonotype was seen a few times. V usage is TRBV5-6 and J usage is TRBJ2-1, with TRBD2 matching 10 bases. After removal of 4 bases from V and 9 bases from J, the junction contained 1 base not matched to a gene. CDR3 size: 12 residues. CDR1 SGHDT and CDR2 YYEEEE come from the germline V gene. The CDR3 nucleotides are TGTGCCAGCAGCCTAGCGGGAGCTGAGCAGTTCTTC. It specifies CASSLAGAEQFF.

This clonotype was found a few times. J is TRBJ1-1 and V is TRBV12-3 or TRBV12-4; D gene ambiguous. Trimming shortened V by 3 bases and J by 1 base, and 6 bases separated the two germline ends. This CDR3 is built from 13 residues. The CDR3 region has the DNA TGTGCCAGCAGTTTTAGGCGGAACACTGAAGCTTTCTTT. As protein: CASSFRRNTEAFF.

This clonotype has more than one count but fewer than ten. The chain couples TRBV12-3 or TRBV12-4 to TRBJ1-1, with D hard to call. The V end was cut by 1 base, the J end by 7 bases, with 4 bases between. The CDR3 loop spans 11 amino acids. The CDR3 is CASSLDGEAFF. The CDR3 DNA reads as TGTGCCAGCAGTTTAGATGGTGAAGCTTTCTTT.